This T cell receptor beta chain was documented in a study of blood T cell repertoires in COVID-19. The table came from immunoSEQ multiplex PCR; TCRdb's copy has only in-frame clones and leaves some out. The table includes 350,000 or so clones, less than 90% detected once. Which cohort a participant joined came from the clinical history participants gave. The sequence derives from a woman aged 25 to 39 who had recovered from COVID-19. The material sequenced was PBMCs or T cells enriched from blood (not recorded which).

CDR3 sequence reads: CASSPTQGISNQPQHF. CDR3 coding DNA: TGTGCCAGCTCACCAACACAGGGAATTAGCAATCAGCCCCAGCATTTT. The chain carries TRBV18 and TRBJ1-5, with TRBD1 as a possible D gene (6 bases). From germline, CDR1 is KGHSH and CDR2 LQKENI. CDR3 length: 16 amino acids. Deletions cut 2 bases from V and 0 bases from J, with 11 bases between. Combining the CDR3 with reference TRBV18 and TRBJ1-5 gives the whole variable domain NAGVMQNPRHLVRRRGQEARLRCSPMKGHSHVYWYRQLPEEGLKFMVYLQKENIIDESGMPKERFSAEFPKEGPSILRIQQVVRGDSAAYFCASSPTQGISNQPQHFGDGTRLSIL.